This T cell receptor beta chain was documented in a study of blood T cell repertoires in COVID-19. This clone was picked up one time. TCRdb keeps only in-frame clones here, not all; method: immunoSEQ multiplex PCR. The sample consists of about 74,000 clones, roughly 84% of them appearing once. This CDR3 is 16 amino acids long. Germline V lookup: CDR1 SGHKS, CDR2 YYEKEE (reference sequence). Trimming stripped 6 bases from V and 2 bases from J, with 19 bases between. The chain employs TRBV5-5 and TRBJ2-3; D is uncertain. The sequence was collected from a woman older than 75 with active or convalescent COVID-19. The specimen sequenced was peripheral blood. The CDR3 DNA reads as TGTGCCAGCACTCCTCTACCCGAGGCGTACACAGATACGCAGTATTTT. It translates to CASTPLPEAYTDTQYF.